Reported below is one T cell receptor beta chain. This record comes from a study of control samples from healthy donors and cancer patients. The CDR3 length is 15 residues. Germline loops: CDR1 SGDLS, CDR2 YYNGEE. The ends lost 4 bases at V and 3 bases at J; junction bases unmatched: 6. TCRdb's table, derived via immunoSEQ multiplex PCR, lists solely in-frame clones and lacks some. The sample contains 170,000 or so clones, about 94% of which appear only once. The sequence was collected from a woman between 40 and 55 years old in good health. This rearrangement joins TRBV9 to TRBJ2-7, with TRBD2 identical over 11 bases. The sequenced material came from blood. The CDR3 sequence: CASSPGGTSGYEQYF. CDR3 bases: TGTGCCAGCAGCCCGGGGGGGACTAGCGGCTACGAGCAGTACTTC.